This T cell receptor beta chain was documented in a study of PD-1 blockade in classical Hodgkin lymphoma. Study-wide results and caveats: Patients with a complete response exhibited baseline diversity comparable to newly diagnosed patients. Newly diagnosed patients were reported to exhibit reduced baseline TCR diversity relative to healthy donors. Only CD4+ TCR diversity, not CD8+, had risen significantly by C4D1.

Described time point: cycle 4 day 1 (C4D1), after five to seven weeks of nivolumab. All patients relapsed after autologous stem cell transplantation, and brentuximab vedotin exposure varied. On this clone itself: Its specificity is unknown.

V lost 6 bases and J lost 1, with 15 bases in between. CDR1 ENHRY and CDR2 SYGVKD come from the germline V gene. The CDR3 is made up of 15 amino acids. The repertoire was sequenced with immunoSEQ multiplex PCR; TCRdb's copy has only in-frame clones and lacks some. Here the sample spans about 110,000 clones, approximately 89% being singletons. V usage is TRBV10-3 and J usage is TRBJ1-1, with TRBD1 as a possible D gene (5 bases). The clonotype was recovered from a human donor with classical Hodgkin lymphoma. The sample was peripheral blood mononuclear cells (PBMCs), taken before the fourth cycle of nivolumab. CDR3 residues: CAIRAAGGRNTEAFF. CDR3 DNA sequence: TGTGCCATCAGGGCGGCCGGGGGGAGGAACACTGAAGCTTTCTTT.